This TCR beta chain was obtained from a study of beta chain features in type 1 diabetes. The study reverse transcribed the entire isolated RNA, so it sequenced expressed TCRB transcripts. The protocol was immunoSEQ multiplex PCR, while the TCRdb copy is restricted to in-frame clones and leaves out a portion. The sample yields about 120,000 clones, 16% seen once. Study results and limitations: Researchers report that Type 1 diabetes patients had moderately but significantly shorter TCRB CDR3s across all four CD4+ subsets.

In total, each donor contributed a single heparinised blood draw that averaged roughly 100 mL. A few counts support this clone. What it binds is unknown. The CDR3 runs to 16 residues. In germline, CDR1 is SQVTM, CDR2 ANQGSEA. V was trimmed by 0 bases and J by 3 bases, leaving 15 bases between them. This chain connects TRBV29-1 to TRBJ2-1, with a tentative D call TRBD2 (6 bases). The sequenced sample consisted of central memory CD4+ T cells from blood. The receptor was derived from a young man with type 1 diabetes. The CDR3 sequence is CSVEDPPRRDYNEQFF. CDR3 bases: TGCAGCGTTGAAGACCCCCCCCGGCGGGACTACAATGAGCAGTTCTTC.